The clone carrying this T cell receptor beta chain was seen ten or more times. No antigen is known for it. The read stops 3 residues short of the end of the CDR3; the missing end is completed from the germline J gene. Control and CVID samples contributed equal amounts of genomic DNA. The table came from immunoSEQ multiplex PCR; TCRdb's copy has only in-frame clones and leaves some out. Found here are more than 20,000 clones, no singletons; the ten largest cover about 2.3%. The sample originates from a study of T cell clonality in common variable immunodeficiency. Study conclusions and caveats: Fewer deletions and N-nucleotide insertions were reportedly seen in common variable immunodeficiency TCR beta sequences. The cause of increased CVID clonality remains unclear without subpopulation sequencing.

CVID meant reduced serum IgG, IgA and/or IgM plus specific antibody deficiency. All CVID subjects were on immunoglobulin replacement for at least one year. This CDR3 contains 13 residues. V was trimmed by 6 bases and J by 4 bases, leaving 12 bases between them. Germline V gene data show CDR1 as SNHLY and CDR2 as FYNNEI. The sequence derives from a human donor with common variable immunodeficiency. Material: peripheral blood mononuclear cells. The J gene is TRBJ1-2, the V gene TRBV2; tentatively, D is TRBD1 (6 bases). The CDR3: CASRTGLAYGYTF. CDR3 bases read: TGTGCCAGCAGAACAGGGCTTGCCTATGGC.